The source of this T cell receptor beta chain is a study of OX40 agonist ivuxolimab in advanced cancers. Turning to the study itself: Patients receiving dose escalation had hepatocellular carcinoma, melanoma, renal cell or head and neck cancer.

General study points: Clonal expansion from baseline to week 6 occurred in both CD4+ and CD8+ T cells. CD8+ T cells averaged more expanded clones than CD4+. Clonal expansion among partial responders at 0.1-3.0 mg/kg ranked near the lowest.

This CDR3 has 16 amino acids. The V and J ends lost 6 bases and 0 bases respectively, with 15 bases between them. Germline loops: CDR1 MNHEY, CDR2 SMNVEV (reference sequence). Sequenced by immunoSEQ multiplex PCR; TCRdb stores in-frame clones only, minus some. This table holds 96,000 or so clones, about 84% found once. This clone was observed a single time. The antigen is not known. This receptor was identified in an adult with an advanced solid tumor such as melanoma, head and neck, liver or kidney cancer. This sample comprised CD4+ or CD8+ T cells sorted from blood, obtained in a trial of the OX40 agonist ivuxolimab. This chain uses TRBV27 with TRBJ2-1; weak D call: TRBD2 (6 bases). DNA for the CDR3: TGTGCCAGCAGGAGACGCGGGGAGAGCTCCTACAATGAGCAGTTCTTC. It specifies CASRRRGESSYNEQFF.